One and the same sample provided the 29 T cell receptor beta chains below, sequenced in a study of T cell responses to AZD1222 COVID-19 vaccine. Profiling relied on immunoSEQ multiplex PCR, and the TCRdb table lists in-frame clones only, not all of them. The table shows 65,000 to 95,000 clones, with 80% occurring only once. This material consisted of peripheral blood, taken on day 0 of AZD1222 vaccination. These receptors were collected from an adult in good health.

V gene TRBV19 combines with J gene TRBJ2-7; TRBD2 agrees at 7 bases. This CDR3 contains 14 residues. V shed 11 bases, J shed 4 bases, and the junction held 14 bases outside the gene matches. From germline, CDR1 is LNHDA and CDR2 SQIVND (reference sequence). The CDR3 sequence: CASRSLADQYEQYF. DNA for the CDR3: TGTGCCTCCCGAAGTCTAGCGGACCAATACGAGCAGTACTTC. The whole variable domain, filled in from reference TRBV19 and TRBJ2-7, reads DGGITQSPKYLFRKEGQNVTLSCEQNLNHDAMYWYRQDPGQGLRLIYYSQIVNDFQKGDIAEGYSVSREKKESFPLTVTSAQKNPTAFYLCASRSLADQYEQYFGPGTRLTVT.

The table lists this clone with a few counts. V usage is TRBV5-1 and J usage is TRBJ2-7, with 12 bases that match TRBD1. Germline lookup yields CDR1 SGHRS and CDR2 YFSETQ. This CDR3 spans 16 amino acids. The junction had 7 bases not matched to a gene; V was cut back by 1 base and J by 5 bases. The CDR3: CASSLTMGQGAHEQYF. In nucleotides, the CDR3 is TGCGCCAGCAGCTTGACGATGGGACAGGGGGCCCACGAGCAGTACTTC.

This clone is a singleton in its sample. This chain links TRBV7-8 with TRBJ1-3; D uncertain. The CDR3 runs to 15 residues. CDR1 is SGHVS, CDR2 FQNEAQ, per germline. V was pared by 3 bases and J by 4 bases, with 13 bases between. The CDR3 region is CASSFGPAAGNTIYF. CDR3 DNA sequence: TGTGCCAGCAGCTTTGGCCCCGCAGCGGGAAACACCATATATTTT.

The gene calls are TRBV6-1 and TRBJ1-2; a weak D match, TRBD1 (5 bases). The CDR3 has 14 residues. Germline-derived CDR1 and CDR2 are MNHNS and SASEGT. Trimming stripped 2 bases from V and 3 bases from J, with 10 bases between. The CDR3 DNA reads TGTGCCAGCAGTGAACCCGGGACGGACTATGGCTACACCTTC. Translated: CASSEPGTDYGYTF.

The gene calls are TRBV27 and TRBJ1-1, with TRBD1 identical over 8 bases. The junction had 9 bases not matched to a gene; V was cut back by 6 bases and J by 6 bases. CDR1 is MNHEY and CDR2 is SMNVEV in the germline V gene (reference sequence). The CDR3 extends over 14 amino acids. The CDR3 loop is CASRADRGWSEAFF. As DNA, the CDR3 is TGTGCCAGCAGGGCTGACAGGGGCTGGTCTGAAGCTTTCTTT.

In this sample, this clone turned up a few times. This rearrangement joins TRBV19 to TRBJ1-2; maybe TRBD1 (6 bases). Per germline, CDR1 LNHDA and CDR2 SQIVND (reference sequence). The V and J ends lost 7 bases and 4 bases respectively, with 16 bases between them. The CDR3 has 14 residues. CDR3 residues: CASTSPGQGYGYTF. The CDR3, as DNA: TGTGCCAGTACTTCCCCGGGACAAGGCTATGGCTACACCTTC.

The V and J genes are TRBV29-1 and TRBJ1-1, with D maybe TRBD1 (6 bases). Trimming left V 7 bases short and J 0 bases short, with 15 bases between. This CDR3 region has 14 residues. Germline CDR1 and CDR2: SQVTM and ANQGSEA. The CDR3 DNA reads as TGCAGCGCCCGAGTAGGGGGTCTGAACACTGAAGCTTTCTTT. Translation: CSARVGGLNTEAFF.

This sequence joins TRBV7-6 and TRBJ2-1, with D unresolved. CDR1 is SGHVS and CDR2 is FNYEAQ in the germline V gene. V was pared by 1 base and J by 0 bases, with 16 bases between. This CDR3 spans 18 amino acids. CDR3 DNA: TGTGCCAGCAGCTTAGGCGAGAAGTGGCCGAGCTCCTACAATGAGCAGTTCTTC. Encoded protein: CASSLGEKWPSSYNEQFF.

The J gene is TRBJ1-2, the V gene TRBV29-1, with 9 bases that match TRBD1. Germline-derived CDR1 and CDR2 are SQVTM and ANQGSEA. The CDR3 spans 13 residues. Germline trimming cut 6 bases from V and 2 bases from J; bases unmatched to any gene: 4. In DNA form, the CDR3 reads TGCAGCGTACACAGGGGGCAGAACTATGGCTACACCTTC. This gives the protein CSVHRGQNYGYTF. Looking up the rest from reference TRBV29-1 and TRBJ1-2 gives the full variable domain: SAVISQKPSRDICQRGTSLTIQCQVDSQVTMMFWYRQQPGQSLTLIATANQGSEATYESGFVIDKFPISRPNLTFSTLTVSNMSPEDSSIYLCSVHRGQNYGYTFGSGTRLTVV.

The CDR3 DNA sequence: TGTGCCAGCAGCTTGGTCGGCAGGGGGGACAATCAGCCCCAGCATTTT. This gives the protein CASSLVGRGDNQPQHF. V usage is TRBV5-6 and J usage is TRBJ1-5; 7 bases line up with TRBD1. Trimming removed 0 bases from V and 3 bases from J; junction bases left unmatched: 6. Germline values: CDR1 SGHDT, CDR2 YYEEEE. This CDR3 has 16 amino acids.

The rearrangement uses TRBV14 and TRBJ2-1; 7 bases map to TRBD2. This CDR3 is built from 16 residues. The germline gives CDR1 SGHDN, CDR2 FVKESK. Unmatched junction bases numbered 7, after V lost 1 base and J lost 4 bases. Here the CDR3 DNA reads TGTGCCAGCAGCCAAGCCCGGGGGAGGGGTTACAATGAGCAGTTCTTC. Residues: CASSQARGRGYNEQFF. The whole variable domain, remainder taken from reference TRBV14 and TRBJ2-1, is EAGVTQFPSHSVIEKGQTVTLRCDPISGHDNLYWYRRVMGKEIKFLLHFVKESKQDESGMPNNRFLAERTGGTYSTLKVQPAELEDSGVYFCASSQARGRGYNEQFFGPGTRLTVL.

This chain connects TRBV5-1 to TRBJ1-3; D gene unclear. This CDR3 spans 15 amino acids. Looked up from germline, CDR1 is SGHRS and CDR2 is YFSETQ. Trimming took 3 bases from V and 0 from J, leaving 10 bases between them. The CDR3: CASSSSTVSGNTIYF. The DNA for the CDR3 is TGCGCCAGCAGCTCCTCTACAGTCTCTGGAAACACCATATATTTT. Variable domain in full (rest from reference TRBV5-1 and TRBJ1-3): KAGVTQTPRYLIKTRGQQVTLSCSPISGHRSVSWYQQTPGQGLQFLFEYFSETQRNKGNFPGRFSGRQFSNSRSEMNVSTLELGDSALYLCASSSSTVSGNTIYFGEGSWLTVV.

Notes on this clone: A junction boundary mismatches the germline segment, possibly from a read error. The V gene is TRBV19, the J gene TRBJ1-2, with D possibly being TRBD1 (6 bases). CDR1 LNHDA and CDR2 SQIVND come from the germline V gene (reference sequence). The CDR3 length is 15 residues. The CDR3 DNA reads as TGTGCCAGTAGTGGGGGCGGACAATACAAAAGAGGCTGCACCTTC. Its translation: CASSGGGQYKRGCTF.

The CDR3 reads CASSLGEREAQYF. The CDR3 nucleotides are TGTGCCAGCAGCTTAGGGGAGCGGGAGGCCCAGTACTTC. The chain recombines TRBV11-2 with TRBJ2-5, with TRBD2 matching 9 bases. The CDR3 has 13 amino acids. Trimming at V came to 1 base and at J to 9 bases, leaving 3 bases not matched to a gene. Germline assignment: CDR1 SGHAT and CDR2 FQNNGV.

J is TRBJ1-1 and V is TRBV27; tentative D call: TRBD1 (6 bases). Germline V lookup: CDR1 MNHEY, CDR2 SMNVEV (reference sequence). Trimming left V 1 base short and J 4 bases short, with 10 bases between. This CDR3 contains 14 residues. The CDR3 nucleotides read TGTGCCAGCAGTTTATTAGGGGGAGGCACTGAAGCTTTCTTT. Protein sequence: CASSLLGGGTEAFF.

This chain joins TRBV7-6 and TRBJ1-6, with 8 bases matching TRBD1. V shed 4 bases and J 9 bases; nucleotides not matched to a gene: 11. The CDR3 is 16 residues long. Germline CDR1 SGHVS, CDR2 FNYEAQ. The CDR3 sequence: CASSYRQGPSGSPLHF. The CDR3 nucleotides read TGTGCCAGCAGCTATCGACAGGGGCCCTCGGGTTCACCCCTCCACTTT.

The chain carries TRBV10-1 and TRBJ2-2, with no clear D. From germline, CDR1 is WNHNN and CDR2 SYGVQD (reference sequence). The V gene lost 1 base and the J gene lost 6 bases, with 6 bases spanning the gap. The CDR3 has 13 amino acids. Here the CDR3 DNA reads TGCGCCAGCAGTGAGTTGAATCCCGGGGAGCTGTTTTTT. Translating gives CASSELNPGELFF.

The chain couples TRBV3-1 (or the pseudogene TRBV3-2) to TRBJ2-1, with TRBD2 identical over 12 bases. V was clipped by 7 bases and J by 5 bases; unmatched bases: 3. CDR3 length: 14 amino acids. Germline CDR1 LGHDT, CDR2 YNNKEL (reference sequence). This chain's CDR3 is CASTPSGRDNEQFF. As DNA, the CDR3 is TGTGCCAGCACCCCTAGCGGGAGGGACAATGAGCAGTTCTTC.

The chain has TRBV18 and TRBJ1-5; unclear D gene. V was pared by 3 bases and J by 0 bases, with 9 bases between. CDR1 is KGHSH and CDR2 is LQKENI in the germline V gene. The CDR3 totals 15 residues. The CDR3 DNA reads as TGTGCCAGCTCACCGGCCCAGCGTAGCAATCAGCCCCAGCATTTT. This codes for CASSPAQRSNQPQHF.

The chain employs TRBV19 and TRBJ1-4, with D possibly TRBD1 on 6 matching bases. Trimming removed 3 bases at V and 0 bases at J, with 11 bases between. This CDR3 has 16 residues. Germline V CDR1 and CDR2: LNHDA, SQIVND (reference sequence). CDR3: CASSMGGRATNEKLFF. The CDR3 DNA reads TGTGCCAGTAGTATGGGGGGCCGAGCAACTAATGAAAAACTGTTTTTT. The variable domain in full, completed from reference TRBV19 and TRBJ1-4, reads DGGITQSPKYLFRKEGQNVTLSCEQNLNHDAMYWYRQDPGQGLRLIYYSQIVNDFQKGDIAEGYSVSREKKESFPLTVTSAQKNPTAFYLCASSMGGRATNEKLFFGSGTQLSVL.

The chain recombines TRBV28 with TRBJ2-3; TRBD2 agrees at 8 bases. J gave up 2 bases and V 3 bases, and 7 bases lay outside the gene matches. Germline V gives CDR1 MDHEN, CDR2 SYDVKM. CDR3 length: 16 amino acids. The CDR3 region has the DNA TGTGCCAGCAGTTTCCCACTAGCGGAGCTCACAGATACGCAGTATTTT. As protein: CASSFPLAELTDTQYF.

This clone appeared a single time. This chain uses TRBV6-2 or TRBV6-3 with TRBJ1-5; 8 positions match TRBD1. Germline V lookup: CDR1 MNHEY, CDR2 SVGEGT. V lost 5 bases, J lost 7 bases, and 13 bases stayed unmatched. This CDR3 has 16 residues. The DNA for the CDR3 is TGTGCCAGCAGTCCCCAACCGACAGGGGAGAGACAGCCCCAGCATTTT. As protein: CASSPQPTGERQPQHF.

The chain links TRBV4-2 to TRBJ2-7; 9 positions match TRBD1. This CDR3 has 15 amino acids. The germline V gene has CDR1 LGHNA and CDR2 YNFKEQ. V lost 0 bases and J lost 1; bases outside the gene matches: 1. This chain's CDR3 is CASSQEGQGSYEQYF. The CDR3 DNA sequence: TGTGCCAGCAGCCAAGAGGGACAGGGTTCCTACGAGCAGTACTTC.

CDR3 bases: TGTGCCAGCTCACCAAACTATAGCAATCAGCCCCAGCATTTT. Translation gives CASSPNYSNQPQHF. This chain joins TRBV18 and TRBJ1-5; D ambiguous. Between the trimmed V and J ends, which lost 2 bases and 0 bases, there was a span of 5 bases. Germline V lookup: CDR1 KGHSH, CDR2 LQKENI. The CDR3 length is 14 residues.

The rearrangement uses TRBV2 and TRBJ2-7; maybe TRBD1 (6 bases). This CDR3 has 12 amino acids. Germline CDR1 reads SNHLY; CDR2 reads FYNNEI. V was shortened by 2 bases and J by 4 bases, with 6 bases between the two germline ends. CDR3 residues: CASSERGYEQYF. The DNA for the CDR3 is TGTGCCAGCAGTGAAAGGGGGTACGAGCAGTACTTC.

This chain connects TRBV3-1 (or the pseudogene TRBV3-2) to TRBJ1-2; 8 bases are shared with TRBD1. Germline CDR1 reads LGHDT; CDR2 reads YNNKEL (reference sequence). The length of the CDR3 is 16 residues. V dropped 0 bases and J dropped 8; count of bases not matched to a gene: 11. The CDR3 sequence is CASSQEGGRGPSGYTF. For the CDR3, the DNA is TGTGCCAGCAGCCAAGAGGGTGGCAGGGGGCCATCAGGCTACACCTTC.

V usage is TRBV11-2 and J usage is TRBJ2-3; 8 positions agree with TRBD2. The germline CDR1 and CDR2 sequences are SGHAT and FQNNGV. The CDR3 runs 11 residues. J was trimmed by 14 bases and V by 4 bases; bases with no gene match: 5. CDR3 sequence (DNA): TGTGCCAGCAGCTCAGCGGGAGCTCTGTATTTT. Its translation: CASSSAGALYF.

V usage is TRBV4-1 and J usage is TRBJ1-2; 7 positions match TRBD1. This CDR3 is built from 15 residues. V lost 0 bases to trimming and J lost 4 bases; unmatched junction nucleotides: 5. Germline V gives CDR1 MGHRA, CDR2 YSYEKL. The CDR3: CASSQETGSGYGYTF. As DNA, the CDR3 is TGCGCCAGCAGCCAAGAGACAGGGTCGGGCTATGGCTACACCTTC.

The J gene is TRBJ1-6, the V gene TRBV6-1, with D possibly matching TRBD1 (5 bases). The CDR3 spans 16 residues. V lost 3 bases and J 4 bases, leaving 13 bases between the germline ends. The germline gives CDR1 MNHNS, CDR2 SASEGT. CDR3 DNA: TGTGCCAGCAGTGAGGTTGGGGGTCGGTATAATTCACCCCTCCACTTT. This encodes CASSEVGGRYNSPLHF.